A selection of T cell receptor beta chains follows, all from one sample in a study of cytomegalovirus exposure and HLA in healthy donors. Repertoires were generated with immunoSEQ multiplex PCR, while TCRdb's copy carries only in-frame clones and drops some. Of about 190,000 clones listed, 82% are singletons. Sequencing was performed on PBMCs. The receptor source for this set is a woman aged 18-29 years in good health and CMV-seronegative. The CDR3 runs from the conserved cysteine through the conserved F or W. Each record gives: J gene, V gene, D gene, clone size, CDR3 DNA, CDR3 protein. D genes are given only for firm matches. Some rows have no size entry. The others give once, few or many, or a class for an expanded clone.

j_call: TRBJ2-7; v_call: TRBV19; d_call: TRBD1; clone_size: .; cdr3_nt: TGTGCCAGTAGTATGGGACAGGGTATCTACGAGCAGTACTTC; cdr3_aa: CASSMGQGIYEQYF
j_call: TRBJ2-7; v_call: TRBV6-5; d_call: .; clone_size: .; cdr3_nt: TGTGCCAGCCAATTACGGGAGAGGTTCTACGAGCAGTACTTC; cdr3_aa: CASQLRERFYEQYF
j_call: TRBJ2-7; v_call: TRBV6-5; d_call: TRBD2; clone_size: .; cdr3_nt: TGTGCCAGCAGAGGGACTAGCGGGAGGAGCGAGCAGTACTTC; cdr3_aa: CASRGTSGRSEQYF
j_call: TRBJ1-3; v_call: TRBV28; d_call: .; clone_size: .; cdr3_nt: TGTGCCAGCAACCTTGGAGGGGGGGCGAATTTTGGAAACACCATATATTTT; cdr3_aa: CASNLGGGANFGNTIYF
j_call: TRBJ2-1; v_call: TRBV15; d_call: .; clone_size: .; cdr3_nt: TGTGCCACCAGCAGAGATCCTGCGGCAAGCTCCTACAATGAGCAGTTCTTC; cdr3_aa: CATSRDPAASSYNEQFF
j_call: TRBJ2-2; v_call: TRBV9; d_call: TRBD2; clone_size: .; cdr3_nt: TGTGCCAGCAGCGTATCGGGTAGCGGGAGGCCGAACACCGGGGAGCTGTTTTTT; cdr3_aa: CASSVSGSGRPNTGELFF
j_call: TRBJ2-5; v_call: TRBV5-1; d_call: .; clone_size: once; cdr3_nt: TGCGCCAGCAGCCTCGGACTGGACCAAGAGACCCAGTACTTC; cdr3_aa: CASSLGLDQETQYF
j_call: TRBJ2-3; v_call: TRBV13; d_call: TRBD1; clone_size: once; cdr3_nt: TGTGCCAGCAGCTTAAGGTTCCGGGACAGGGGACGTCTCCAGTATTTT; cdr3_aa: CASSLRFRDRGRLQYF
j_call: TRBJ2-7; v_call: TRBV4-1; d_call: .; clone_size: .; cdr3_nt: TGCGCCAGCACCACCGACAGGCCCAACTACGAGCAGTACTTC; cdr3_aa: CASTTDRPNYEQYF
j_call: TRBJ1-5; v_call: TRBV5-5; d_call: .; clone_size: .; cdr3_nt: TGTGCCAGCAGCTTGGGGCATTATAGCAATCAGCCCCAGCATTTT; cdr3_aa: CASSLGHYSNQPQHF
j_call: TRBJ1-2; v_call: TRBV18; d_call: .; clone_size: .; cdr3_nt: TGTGCCAGCTCACCACCGGGGACAACGGGCGCTACGTTTTACACCTTC; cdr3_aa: CASSPPGTTGATFYTF
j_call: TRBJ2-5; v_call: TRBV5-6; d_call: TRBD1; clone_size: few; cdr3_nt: TGTGCCAGCAGCTCGTTACAGGGGCTGGAGACCCAGTACTTC; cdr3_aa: CASSSLQGLETQYF
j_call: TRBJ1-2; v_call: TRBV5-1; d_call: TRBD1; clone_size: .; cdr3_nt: TGCGCCAGCAGCTTGGGCCAAGTATGGACAGGGAATGGCTACACCTTC; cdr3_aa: CASSLGQVWTGNGYTF
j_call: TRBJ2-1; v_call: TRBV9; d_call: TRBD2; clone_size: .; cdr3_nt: TGTGCCAGCACTAGCGGGAGTAAGGAGCAGTTCTTC; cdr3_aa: CASTSGSKEQFF
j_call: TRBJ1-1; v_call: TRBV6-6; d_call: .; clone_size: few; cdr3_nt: TGTGCCAGCAGTTACTCGATGGCAGGGCTGAACACTGAAGCTTTCTTT; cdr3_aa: CASSYSMAGLNTEAFF
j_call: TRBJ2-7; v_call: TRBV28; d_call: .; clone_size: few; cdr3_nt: TGTGCCAGCAGTCCACCGGGAGTCTACGAGCAGTACTTC; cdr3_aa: CASSPPGVYEQYF
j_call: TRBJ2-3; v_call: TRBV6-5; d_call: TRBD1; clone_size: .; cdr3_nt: TGTGCCAGCAGTTCCCTAGGGGGCAAGGCAGATACGCAGTATTTT; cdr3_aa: CASSSLGGKADTQYF
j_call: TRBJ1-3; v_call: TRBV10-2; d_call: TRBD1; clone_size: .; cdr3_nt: TGCGCCAGCAGGGACAGGGGGCTTGGAAACACCATATATTTT; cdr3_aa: CASRDRGLGNTIYF
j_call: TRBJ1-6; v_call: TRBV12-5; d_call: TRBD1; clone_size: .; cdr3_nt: TGTGCTAGTGGTACTGGACAGGGGTCGAATTCACCCCTCCACTTT; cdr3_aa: CASGTGQGSNSPLHF
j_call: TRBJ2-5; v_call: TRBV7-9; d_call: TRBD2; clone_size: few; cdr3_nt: TGTGCCAGCACACTCTCGGGGGGAGGTCAAGAGACCCAGTACTTC; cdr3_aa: CASTLSGGGQETQYF
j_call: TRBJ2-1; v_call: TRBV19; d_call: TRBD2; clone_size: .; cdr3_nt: TGTGCCAGTGACCCGTCCGACAAGTTAGCGGGAGAAGTGGAGAATGAGCAGTTCTTC; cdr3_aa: CASDPSDKLAGEVENEQFF
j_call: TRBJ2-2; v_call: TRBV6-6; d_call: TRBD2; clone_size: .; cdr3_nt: TGTGCCAGCAGTTACTCCGGCGGGAGCACCGGGGAGCTGTTTTTT; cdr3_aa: CASSYSGGSTGELFF
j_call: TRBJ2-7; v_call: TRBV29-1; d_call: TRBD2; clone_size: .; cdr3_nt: TGCAGCGTTGTCAGGACTAGCGAACGCTCCGAGCAGTACTTC; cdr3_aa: CSVVRTSERSEQYF
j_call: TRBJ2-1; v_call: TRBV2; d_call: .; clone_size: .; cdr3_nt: TGTGCCAGCATTATTGGGGCGAAGAGCTCCTACAATGAGCAGTTCTTC; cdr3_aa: CASIIGAKSSYNEQFF
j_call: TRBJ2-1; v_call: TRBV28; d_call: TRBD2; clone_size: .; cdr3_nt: TGTGCCAGCAGTTTAAGGGACTACACCGGGCGGGACAATGAGCAGTTCTTC; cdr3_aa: CASSLRDYTGRDNEQFF
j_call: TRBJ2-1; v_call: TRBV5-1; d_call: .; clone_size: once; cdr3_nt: TGCGCCAGCAGCTCCGGGACTGATAGCTCCTACAATGAGCAGTTCTTC; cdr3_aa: CASSSGTDSSYNEQFF
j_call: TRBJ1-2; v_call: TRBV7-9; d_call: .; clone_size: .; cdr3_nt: TGTGCCAGCAGCTTAGGTTCAGGATCCTACACCTTC; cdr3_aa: CASSLGSGSYTF
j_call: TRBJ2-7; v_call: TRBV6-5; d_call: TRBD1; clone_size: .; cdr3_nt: TGTGCCAGCGGCGGACAGGGTTACGAGCAGTACTTC; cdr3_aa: CASGGQGYEQYF
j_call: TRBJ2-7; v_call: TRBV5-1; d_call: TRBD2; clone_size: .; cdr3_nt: TGCGCCAGCAGCTTGGCCGGCGGGGGGTCTTCCCTTACCTACGAGCAGTACTTC; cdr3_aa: CASSLAGGGSSLTYEQYF
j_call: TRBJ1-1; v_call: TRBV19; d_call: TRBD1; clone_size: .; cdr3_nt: TGTGCCAGTAGGCGTACAGGGGGGGAAGCTTTCTTT; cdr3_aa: CASRRTGGEAFF
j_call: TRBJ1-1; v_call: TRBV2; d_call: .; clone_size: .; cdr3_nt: TGTGCCAGCAGTGGGGCAGGACATGAAGCTTTCTTT; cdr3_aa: CASSGAGHEAFF
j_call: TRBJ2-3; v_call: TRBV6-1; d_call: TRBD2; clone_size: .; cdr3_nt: TGTGCCAGCAGTGCGGCGGGAGGCCCAGATACGCAGTATTTT; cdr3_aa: CASSAAGGPDTQYF
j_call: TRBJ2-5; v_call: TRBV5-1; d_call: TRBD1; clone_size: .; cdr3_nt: TGCGCCAGCAGCTTGAACAGGGGAGAGACCCAGTACTTC; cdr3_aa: CASSLNRGETQYF
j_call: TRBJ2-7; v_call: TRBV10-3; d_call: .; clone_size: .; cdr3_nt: TGTGCCATCAGTGAGTCTATCGAGCAGTACTTC; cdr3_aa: CAISESIEQYF
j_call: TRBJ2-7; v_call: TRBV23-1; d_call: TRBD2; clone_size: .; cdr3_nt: TGCGCCATCTACCGGGGGGTCCCCCCCTACGAGCAGTACTTC; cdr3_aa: CAIYRGVPPYEQYF